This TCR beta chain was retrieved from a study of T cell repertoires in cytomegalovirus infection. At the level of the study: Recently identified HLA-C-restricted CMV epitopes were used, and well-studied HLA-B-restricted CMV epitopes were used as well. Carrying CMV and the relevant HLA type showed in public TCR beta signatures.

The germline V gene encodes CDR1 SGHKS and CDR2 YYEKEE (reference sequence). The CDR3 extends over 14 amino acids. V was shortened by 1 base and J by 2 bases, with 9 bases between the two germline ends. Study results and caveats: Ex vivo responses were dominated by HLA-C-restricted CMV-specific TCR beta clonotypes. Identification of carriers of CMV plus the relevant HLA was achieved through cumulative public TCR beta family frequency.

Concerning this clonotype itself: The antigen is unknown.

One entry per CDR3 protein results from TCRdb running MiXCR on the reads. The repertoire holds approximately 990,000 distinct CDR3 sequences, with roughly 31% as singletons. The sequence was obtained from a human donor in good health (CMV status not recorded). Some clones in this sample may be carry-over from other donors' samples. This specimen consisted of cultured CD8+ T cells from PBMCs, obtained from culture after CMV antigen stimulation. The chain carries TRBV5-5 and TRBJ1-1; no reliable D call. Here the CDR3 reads CASSLLRANTEAFF. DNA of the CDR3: TGTGCCAGCAGCTTGTTACGGGCTAACACTGAAGCTTTCTTT.